A single T cell receptor (beta chain) is shown here with its context. This may be a read error, as it is one base from a much larger clone. The record originates from a study of response to subunit inactivated influenza vaccine. The V end lost 6 bases, the J end lost 0 bases, and 18 bases lay between the germline ends. Germline V lookup: CDR1 PRHDT, CDR2 FYEKMQ (reference sequence). The CDR3 runs 16 residues. TCRdb fed the RT-PCR reads into MiXCR, producing one record per CDR3 protein. This sample has 500,000 to 550,000 distinct CDR3 sequences, with approximately 7.7% found just once. Sequenced material: PBMCs from blood, taken less than 30 months after vaccination. This clonotype was sampled from a man between 50 and 70 years old who received an inactivated influenza vaccine. The chain joins TRBV13 to TRBJ2-7; a weak D match, TRBD1 (5 bases). The CDR3 spells CASRRTGTLSSYEQYF. The CDR3, as DNA: TGTGCCAGCAGGCGAACAGGAACGCTGAGCTCCTACGAGCAGTACTTC.